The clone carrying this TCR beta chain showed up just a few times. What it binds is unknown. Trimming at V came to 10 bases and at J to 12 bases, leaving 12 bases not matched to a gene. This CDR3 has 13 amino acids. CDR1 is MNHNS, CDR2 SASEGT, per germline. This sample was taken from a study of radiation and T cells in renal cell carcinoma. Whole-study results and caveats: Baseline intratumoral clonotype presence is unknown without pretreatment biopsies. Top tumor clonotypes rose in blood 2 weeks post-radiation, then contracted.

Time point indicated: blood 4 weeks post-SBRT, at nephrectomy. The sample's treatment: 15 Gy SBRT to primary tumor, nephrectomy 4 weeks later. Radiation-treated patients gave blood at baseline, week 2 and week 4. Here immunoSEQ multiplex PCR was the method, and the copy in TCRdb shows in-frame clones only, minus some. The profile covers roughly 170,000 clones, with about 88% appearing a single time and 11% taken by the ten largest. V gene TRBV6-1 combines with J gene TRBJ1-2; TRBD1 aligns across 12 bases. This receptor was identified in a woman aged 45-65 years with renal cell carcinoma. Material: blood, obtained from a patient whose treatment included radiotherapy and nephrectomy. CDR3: CATKTGTGGADTF. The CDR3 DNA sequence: TGTGCCACCAAGACCGGGACAGGGGGCGCCGACACCTTC.